The 8 T cell receptor beta chains reported below all come from one sample, sequenced in a study of early T cells in non-severe SARS-CoV-2 infection. TCRdb recomputed calls from the 5' RACE reads with MiXCR, one row per CDR3 protein. The sample contains roughly 25,000 distinct CDR3 sequences, roughly 4.2% of which appear only once. The sample consisted of whole blood. These receptors came from an adult who was a healthcare worker with PCR-confirmed SARS-CoV-2 infection or an uninfected control (not recorded which).

This clonotype was picked up many times. This rearrangement joins TRBV20-1 to TRBJ2-1, with TRBD1 matching over 10 bases. The CDR3 contains 14 residues. V shed 5 bases, J shed 8 bases, and the junction held 9 bases outside the gene matches. Germline CDR1 DFQATT, CDR2 SNEGSKA (reference sequence). The CDR3, as DNA: TGCAGTGCTGTCGGGGACAGGGGAGAGGATGAGCAGTTCTTC. This gives the protein CSAVGDRGEDEQFF.

This clonotype was seen repeatedly, ten times or more. The chain has TRBV12-3 or TRBV12-4 and TRBJ1-5; no reliable D call. CDR3 length: 15 amino acids. V was cut by 3 bases and J by 5 bases, with 14 bases left in between. DNA of the CDR3: TGTGCCAGCAGTTTGGAGGGTATAGGGTATCAGCCCCAGCATTTT. This codes for CASSLEGIGYQPQHF.

This clonotype has ten or more counts. Sequence at one end of the junction differs from germline and may be a read error. The V gene is TRBV7-9, the J gene TRBJ2-7; TRBD2 is a possible D gene (6 bases). The CDR3 sequence is 13 residues long. Germline V gene sequence: CDR1 SEHNR, CDR2 FQNEAQ (reference sequence). The CDR3 loop reads CASSLMDLRGLHF. CDR3 in DNA: TGTGCCAGCAGCCTTATGGATCTACGGGGGTTGCACTTC.

This clonotype appeared many times. The chain links TRBV12-3 or TRBV12-4 to TRBJ2-7; TRBD1 matches 10 bases. V shed 8 bases, J shed 5 bases, and the junction held 9 bases outside the gene matches. CDR3 length: 14 residues. CDR3 sequence: CASGRDRGIDEQYF. DNA for the CDR3: TGTGCCAGCGGCCGGGACAGGGGAATAGACGAGCAGTACTTC.

At least ten counts were recorded for this clonotype. The rearrangement joins TRBV20-1 to TRBJ2-1; possible D gene TRBD2, 6 bases. Germline V gene data show CDR1 as DFQATT and CDR2 as SNEGSKA (reference sequence). The CDR3 is 13 residues long. Trimming left V 3 bases short and J 0 bases short, with 6 bases between. Here the CDR3 DNA reads TGCAGTGCTAGGGACTACTCCTACAATGAGCAGTTCTTC. Translation gives CSARDYSYNEQFF.

This clonotype was seen many times. J is TRBJ1-2 and V is TRBV5-1, with D uncertain. Germline values: CDR1 SGHRS, CDR2 YFSETQ. The ends were cut back, 1 base at V and 7 bases at J, with 14 bases in the middle. The CDR3 is 14 residues long. CDR3 residues: CASSLTQQGSGYTF. DNA of the CDR3: TGCGCCAGCAGCTTGACACAACAAGGAAGTGGCTACACCTTC.

This clonotype was counted a few times. The chain recombines TRBV4-2 with TRBJ2-1; D is perhaps TRBD2 (5 bases). This CDR3 spans 15 amino acids. The V gene's germline CDR1 is LGHNA and CDR2 YNFKEQ. The V end lost 4 bases, the J end lost 3 bases, and 13 bases lay between the germline ends. CDR3 residues: CASSRIRGIYNEQFF. In nucleotides, the CDR3 is TGTGCCAGCAGCCGCATTAGAGGGATCTACAATGAGCAGTTCTTC.

This chain links TRBV12-3 or TRBV12-4 with TRBJ2-6, with D unresolved. The V and J ends lost 5 bases and 2 bases respectively, with 4 bases between them. This CDR3 region has 13 residues. In nucleotides, the CDR3 is TGTGCCAGCAGTACTCCTGGGGCCAACGTCCTGACTTTC. The encoded protein is CASSTPGANVLTF.